This T cell receptor beta chain was obtained from a study of vaccination effects on CD4 cells after COVID-19. On this clone: The antigen remains unidentified.

Germline CDR1 and CDR2: MNHEY and SVGAGI. This CDR3 is built from 13 residues. Trimming pared 5 bases from V and 2 bases from J, leaving 4 bases between. The table came from immunoSEQ multiplex PCR; TCRdb's copy has only in-frame clones and leaves some out. The table includes about 46,000 clones, around 70% detected once. Peptide-pool stimulation followed by sequencing identified expanded antigen-specific CD4+ clonotypes in the ViraFEST assay. Following culture for about ten days, CD4+ T cells were isolated. Either the mRNA-1273 or the BNT162b2 vaccine was given to participants as two doses. IL-2 at about 10 IU/ml and peptides at 8 to 10 ug/ml were added to cultured PBMC, around 2 million per well. Cultures received IL-2 medium that replaced half the medium on days 3 and 7.

The specimen was CD4+ T cells from PBMCs cultured with HCoV-OC43 spike peptides, collected after COVID-19 vaccination. Subset specified: HCoV-OC43 spike overlapping peptide pool stimulation. This TCR derives from a human donor who received a COVID-19 vaccine. V usage is TRBV6-5 and J usage is TRBJ2-6, with unresolved D. CDR3 protein: CASSPPGANVLTF. The CDR3 DNA reads TGTGCCAGCAGTCCTCCTGGGGCCAACGTCCTGACTTTC.